The clone carrying this T cell receptor beta chain showed up just a few times. What it recognizes is unknown. The template was genomic DNA from peripheral blood, not RNA. Rearranged V-D-J TRB sequences were amplified with a mixed TRB-A/B primer pool. TCRdb analysed the multiplex PCR reads with MiXCR anew, one entry per CDR3 protein. The sample records 10,000 to 15,000 distinct CDR3 sequences, 21% being singletons. The entry originates in a study of T cell repertoires in aging, cancer and after chemotherapy. Across the study: Six age groups, ranging from 30 or younger to 70 or older, included the donors. Whole-study results and caveats: Age-matched healthy donors had significantly more diverse, less clonal blood TCR repertoires than untreated cancer patients. Rebound thymic output was suggested by rising median generation probability during chemotherapy in each cancer cohort.

The germline CDR1 and CDR2 sequences are MNHEY and SVGAGI. There are 13 residues in the CDR3. Trimming stripped 10 bases from V and 4 bases from J, with 14 bases between. The specimen was blood. The sequence was collected from a human donor in good health. The chain combines TRBV6-5 with TRBJ1-3, with D perhaps matching TRBD1 (6 bases). The CDR3 DNA is TGTGCCATCAAACCAGGGGCAGGAAACACCATATATTTT. The encoded protein is CAIKPGAGNTIYF.